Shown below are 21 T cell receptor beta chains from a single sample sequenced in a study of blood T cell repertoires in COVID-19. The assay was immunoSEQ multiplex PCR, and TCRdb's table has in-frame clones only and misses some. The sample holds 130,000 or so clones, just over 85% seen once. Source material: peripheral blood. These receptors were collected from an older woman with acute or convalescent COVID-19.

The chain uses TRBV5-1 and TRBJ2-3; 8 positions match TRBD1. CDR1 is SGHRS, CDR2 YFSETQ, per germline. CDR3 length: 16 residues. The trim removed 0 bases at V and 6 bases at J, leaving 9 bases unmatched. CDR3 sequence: CASSLDGQGFSDTQYF. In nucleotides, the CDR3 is TGCGCCAGCAGCTTGGATGGACAGGGTTTCTCTGATACGCAGTATTTT. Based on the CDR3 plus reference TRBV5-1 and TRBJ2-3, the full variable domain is KAGVTQTPRYLIKTRGQQVTLSCSPISGHRSVSWYQQTPGQGLQFLFEYFSETQRNKGNFPGRFSGRQFSNSRSEMNVSTLELGDSALYLCASSLDGQGFSDTQYFGPGTRLTVL.

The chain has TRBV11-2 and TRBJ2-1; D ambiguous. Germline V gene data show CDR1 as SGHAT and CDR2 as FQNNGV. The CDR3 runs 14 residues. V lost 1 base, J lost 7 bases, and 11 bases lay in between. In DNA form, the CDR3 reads TGTGCCAGCAGCTTAGTTCACAGTGCGAATGAGCAGTTCTTC. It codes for CASSLVHSANEQFF.

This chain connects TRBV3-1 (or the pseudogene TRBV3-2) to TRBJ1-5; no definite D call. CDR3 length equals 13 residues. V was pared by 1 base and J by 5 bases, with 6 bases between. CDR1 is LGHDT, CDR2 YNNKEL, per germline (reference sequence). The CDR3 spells CASSQAVYQPQHF. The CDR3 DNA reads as TGTGCCAGCAGCCAAGCCGTATATCAGCCCCAGCATTTT.

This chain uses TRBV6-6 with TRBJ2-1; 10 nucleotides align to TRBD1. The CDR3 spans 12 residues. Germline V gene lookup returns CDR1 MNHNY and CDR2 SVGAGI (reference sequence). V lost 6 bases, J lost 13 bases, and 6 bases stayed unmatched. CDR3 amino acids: CASSPGTGVQFF. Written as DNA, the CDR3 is TGTGCCAGCAGCCCCGGGACAGGGGTCCAGTTCTTC.

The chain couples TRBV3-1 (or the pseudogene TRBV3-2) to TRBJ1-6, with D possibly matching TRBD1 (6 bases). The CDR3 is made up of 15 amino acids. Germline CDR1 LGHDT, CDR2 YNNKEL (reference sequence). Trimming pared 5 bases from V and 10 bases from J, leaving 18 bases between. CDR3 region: CASSTLQTGLSPLHF. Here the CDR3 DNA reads TGTGCCAGCAGCACCTTACAGACAGGTCTATCACCCCTCCACTTT.

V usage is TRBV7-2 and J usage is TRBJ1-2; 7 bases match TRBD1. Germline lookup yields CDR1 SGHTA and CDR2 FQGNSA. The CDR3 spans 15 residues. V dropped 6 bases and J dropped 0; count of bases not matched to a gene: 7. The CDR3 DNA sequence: TGTGCCAGCAGTCCGGACAGGTCCGCTAACTATGGCTACACCTTC. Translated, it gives CASSPDRSANYGYTF.

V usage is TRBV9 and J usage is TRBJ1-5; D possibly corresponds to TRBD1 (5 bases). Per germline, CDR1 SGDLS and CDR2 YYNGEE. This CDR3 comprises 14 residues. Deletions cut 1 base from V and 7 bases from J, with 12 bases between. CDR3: CASSVSGGGQPQHF. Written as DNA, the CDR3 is TGTGCCAGCAGCGTATCGGGGGGTGGGCAGCCCCAGCATTTT.

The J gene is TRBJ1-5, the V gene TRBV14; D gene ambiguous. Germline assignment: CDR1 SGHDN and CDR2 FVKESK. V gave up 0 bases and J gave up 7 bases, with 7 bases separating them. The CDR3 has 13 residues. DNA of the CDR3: TGTGCCAGCAGCCAAGATAGAAGCCAGCCCCAGCATTTT. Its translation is CASSQDRSQPQHF.

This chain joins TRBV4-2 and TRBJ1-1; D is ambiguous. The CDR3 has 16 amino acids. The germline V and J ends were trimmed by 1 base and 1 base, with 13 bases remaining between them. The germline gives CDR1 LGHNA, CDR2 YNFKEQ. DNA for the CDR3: TGTGCCAGCAGCCAAGTAGGTCTGGGAGGGAACACTGAAGCTTTCTTT. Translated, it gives CASSQVGLGGNTEAFF.

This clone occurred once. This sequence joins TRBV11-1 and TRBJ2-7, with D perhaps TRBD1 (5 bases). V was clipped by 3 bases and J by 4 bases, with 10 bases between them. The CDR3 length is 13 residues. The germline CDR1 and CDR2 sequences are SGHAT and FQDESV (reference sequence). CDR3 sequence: CASSFSPGYEQYF. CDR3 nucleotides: TGTGCCAGCAGCTTTTCACCAGGGTACGAGCAGTACTTC.

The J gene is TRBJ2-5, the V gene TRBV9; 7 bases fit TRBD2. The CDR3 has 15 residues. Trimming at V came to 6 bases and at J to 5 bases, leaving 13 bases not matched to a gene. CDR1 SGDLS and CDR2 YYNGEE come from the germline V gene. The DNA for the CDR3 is TGTGCCAGCACCCTAATGAGCGGGGAAGGGGAGACCCAGTACTTC. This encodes CASTLMSGEGETQYF.

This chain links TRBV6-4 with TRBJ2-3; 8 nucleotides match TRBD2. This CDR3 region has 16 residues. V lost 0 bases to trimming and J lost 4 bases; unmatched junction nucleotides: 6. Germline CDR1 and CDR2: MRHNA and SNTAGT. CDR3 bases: TGTGCCAGCAGTGACTCGCCCAGCGGGGGCTCAGATACGCAGTATTTT. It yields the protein CASSDSPSGGSDTQYF.

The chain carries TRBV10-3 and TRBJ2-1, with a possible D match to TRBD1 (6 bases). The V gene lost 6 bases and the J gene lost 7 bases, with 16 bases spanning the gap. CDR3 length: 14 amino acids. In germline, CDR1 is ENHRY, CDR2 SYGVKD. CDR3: CAIRGDIYRNEQFF. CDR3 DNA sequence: TGTGCCATCAGAGGGGACATTTACCGGAATGAGCAGTTCTTC.

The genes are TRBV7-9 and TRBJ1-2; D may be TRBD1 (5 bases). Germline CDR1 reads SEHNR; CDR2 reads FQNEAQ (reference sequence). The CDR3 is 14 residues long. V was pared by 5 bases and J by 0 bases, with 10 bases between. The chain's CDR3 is CASSRTGANYGYTF. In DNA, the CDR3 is TGTGCCAGCAGCCGTACAGGTGCTAACTATGGCTACACCTTC.

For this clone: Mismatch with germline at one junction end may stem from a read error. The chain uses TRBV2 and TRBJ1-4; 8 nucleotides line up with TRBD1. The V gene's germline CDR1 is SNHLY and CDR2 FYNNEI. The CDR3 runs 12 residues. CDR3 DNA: TGTGCCAGCAGTTCCGACAGGGGCCCTCTCATTTTT. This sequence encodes CASSSDRGPLIF.

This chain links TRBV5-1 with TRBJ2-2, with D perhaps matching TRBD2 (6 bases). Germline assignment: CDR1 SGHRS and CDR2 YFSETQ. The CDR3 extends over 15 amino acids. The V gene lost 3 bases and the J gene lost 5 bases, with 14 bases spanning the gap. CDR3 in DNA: TGCGCCAGCAGCTACGTTGGGGGGTGGACCGGGGAGCTGTTTTTT. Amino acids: CASSYVGGWTGELFF.

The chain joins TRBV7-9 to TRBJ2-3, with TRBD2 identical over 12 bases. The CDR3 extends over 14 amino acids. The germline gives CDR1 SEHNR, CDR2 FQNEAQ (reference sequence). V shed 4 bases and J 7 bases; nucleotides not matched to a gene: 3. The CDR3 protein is CASSSGLAGNTQYF. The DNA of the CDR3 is TGTGCCAGCAGCTCAGGACTAGCGGGGAATACGCAGTATTTT.

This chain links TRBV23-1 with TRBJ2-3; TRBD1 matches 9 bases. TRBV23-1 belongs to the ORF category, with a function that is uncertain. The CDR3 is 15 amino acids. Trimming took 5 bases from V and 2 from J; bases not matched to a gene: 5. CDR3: CASSDRGWVTDTQYF. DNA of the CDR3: TGCGCCAGCAGTGACAGGGGGTGGGTCACAGATACGCAGTATTTT.

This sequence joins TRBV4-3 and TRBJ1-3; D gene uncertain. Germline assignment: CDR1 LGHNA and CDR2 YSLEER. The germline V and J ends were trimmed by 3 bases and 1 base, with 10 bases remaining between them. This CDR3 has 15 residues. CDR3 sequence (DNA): TGCGCCAGCAGCCAGAGGGCTAGATCTGGAAACACCATATATTTT. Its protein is CASSQRARSGNTIYF.

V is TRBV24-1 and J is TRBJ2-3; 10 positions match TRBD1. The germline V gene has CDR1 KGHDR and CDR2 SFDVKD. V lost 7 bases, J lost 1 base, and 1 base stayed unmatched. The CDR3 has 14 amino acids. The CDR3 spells CATRGQGGTDTQYF. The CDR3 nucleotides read TGTGCCACCAGAGGACAGGGGGGCACAGATACGCAGTATTTT.

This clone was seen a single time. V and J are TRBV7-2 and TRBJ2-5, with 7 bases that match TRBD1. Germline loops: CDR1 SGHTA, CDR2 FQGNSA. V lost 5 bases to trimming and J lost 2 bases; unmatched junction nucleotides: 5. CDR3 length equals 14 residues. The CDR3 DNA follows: TGTGCCAGCAGCCTCCAGGGACAGCAAGAGACCCAGTACTTC. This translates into CASSLQGQQETQYF. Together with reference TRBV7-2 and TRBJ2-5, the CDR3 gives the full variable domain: GAGVSQSPSNKVTEKGKDVELRCDPISGHTALYWYRQSLGQGLEFLIYFQGNSAPDKSGLPSDRFSAERTGGSVSTLTIQRTQQEDSAVYLCASSLQGQQETQYFGPGTRLLVL.